The 31 T cell receptor beta chains presented below share a single source sample, sequenced in a study of shared clonotypes between healthy human individuals. Sequenced by immunoSEQ multiplex PCR; TCRdb stores in-frame clones only, minus some. The sample records approximately 2.5 million clones, approximately 94% being singletons. The specimen sequenced was naive CD4+ T cells from PBMCs. Subset meaning: CD45RA+ positively selected. All receptors come from a young man in good health. Some clones in this sample may be carry-over from other donors' samples.

The V call is TRBV27, the J call TRBJ2-7, with D possibly being TRBD2 (6 bases). Trimming cost V 7 bases and J 2 bases, with 21 bases left between them. Germline values: CDR1 MNHEY, CDR2 SMNVEV (reference sequence). This CDR3 comprises 16 residues. The DNA for the CDR3 is TGTGCCAGCAAAATTATGGCGGGAAACTATACCTACGAGCAGTACTTC. Protein sequence: CASKIMAGNYTYEQYF.

The rearrangement links TRBV19 to TRBJ1-5; D is possibly TRBD1 (5 bases). Germline assignment: CDR1 LNHDA and CDR2 SQIVND (reference sequence). The CDR3 runs 14 residues. With 5 bases removed from V and 7 bases from J, the gap between germline ends came to 15 bases. CDR3 protein: CASSSGPRGQPQHF. In DNA form, the CDR3 reads TGTGCCAGTAGTTCGGGACCCCGTGGGCAGCCCCAGCATTTT.

The chain combines TRBV7-8 with TRBJ2-2; the D gene is possibly TRBD2 (5 bases). The CDR3 covers 14 residues. The V and J ends lost 8 bases and 3 bases respectively, with 13 bases between them. The germline CDR1 and CDR2 sequences are SGHVS and FQNEAQ. The CDR3 sequence is CASRRGSDTGELFF. CDR3 coding DNA: TGTGCCAGCCGCCGGGGATCCGACACCGGGGAGCTGTTTTTT.

Worth noting for this clone: Distinct nucleotide sequences in the sample also encode this CDR3. This chain uses TRBV9 with TRBJ2-1; 10 positions agree with TRBD2. Per the germline V gene, CDR1 is SGDLS and CDR2 is YYNGEE. This CDR3 has 15 amino acids. Germline trimming cut 2 bases from V and 2 bases from J; bases unmatched to any gene: 1. The DNA of the CDR3 is TGTGCCAGCAGCGTCAGCGGGAGGGCCTACAATGAGCAGTTCTTC. This gives the protein CASSVSGRAYNEQFF.

V and J are TRBV30 and TRBJ2-2; TRBD1 aligns across 7 bases. J lost 4 bases, V lost 6 bases, and 11 bases had no gene match. Germline CDR1 GTSNPN, CDR2 SVGIG (reference sequence). CDR3 length: 15 amino acids. The CDR3 DNA follows: TGTGCCTGCCCGAAGACAGGGTCGGGCACCGGGGAGCTGTTTTTT. It specifies CACPKTGSGTGELFF.

Points on this clone: The sample carries other DNA sequences with the same CDR3. J is TRBJ1-1 and V is TRBV18; TRBD1 matches at 7 bases. V lost 4 bases, J lost 1 base, and 0 bases stayed unmatched. CDR1 is KGHSH, CDR2 LQKENI, per germline. The CDR3 consists of 13 residues. This CDR3 reads CASSRTGNTEAFF. In DNA form, the CDR3 reads TGTGCCAGCTCACGGACAGGGAACACTGAAGCTTTCTTT.

The chain joins TRBV6-1 to TRBJ1-4; TRBD1 matches 11 bases. This CDR3 is built from 14 residues. After removal of 6 bases from V and 8 bases from J, the junction contained 5 bases not matched to a gene. Germline CDR1 reads MNHNS; CDR2 reads SASEGT. The CDR3 spells CASRPGTGGEKLFF. The DNA of the CDR3 is TGTGCCAGCAGGCCCGGGACAGGGGGAGAAAAACTGTTTTTT.

The chain links TRBV29-1 to TRBJ2-5, with a weak D call TRBD2 (5 bases). The germline V gene encodes CDR1 SQVTM and CDR2 ANQGSEA. The V gene lost 3 bases and the J gene lost 1 base, with 18 bases spanning the gap. The CDR3 is made up of 16 amino acids. The CDR3 coding sequence is TGCAGCGTTGATGGAGGCCTTCTTCGTCCCCAAGAGACCCAGTACTTC. This codes for CSVDGGLLRPQETQYF.

The J gene is TRBJ2-7, the V gene TRBV20-1, with D perhaps matching TRBD2 (6 bases). The CDR3 runs 11 residues. Trimming took 5 bases from V and 9 from J, leaving 14 bases between them. Germline V gene sequence: CDR1 DFQATT, CDR2 SNEGSKA (reference sequence). Here the CDR3 reads CSAAGTSGQYF. CDR3 bases: TGCAGTGCTGCCGGGACTTCTGGGCAGTACTTC.

To note about this clone: Distinct nucleotide sequences in the sample also encode this CDR3. The chain links TRBV11-3 to TRBJ2-3; D gene uncertain. This CDR3 is 13 amino acids long. V lost 0 bases, J lost 3 bases, and 4 bases lay in between. Germline V gene data show CDR1 as SGHNT and CDR2 as YENEEA. The CDR3: CASSLEGTDTQYF. The CDR3 bases are TGTGCCAGCAGCTTAGAGGGTACAGATACGCAGTATTTT.

CDR3: CASSNARLGDTEAFF. The CDR3 DNA follows: TGCGCCAGCAGCAACGCTCGTTTAGGGGACACTGAAGCTTTCTTT. The chain combines TRBV10-1 with TRBJ1-1; a weak D match, TRBD1 (5 bases). The CDR3 has 15 amino acids. The germline V and J ends were trimmed by 6 bases and 3 bases, with 17 bases remaining between them. Germline V gene lookup returns CDR1 WNHNN and CDR2 SYGVQD (reference sequence).

The genes are TRBV19 and TRBJ1-3; D uncertain. Trimming removed 3 bases at V and 5 bases at J, with 17 bases between. This CDR3 is built from 16 residues. The germline CDR1 and CDR2 sequences are LNHDA and SQIVND (reference sequence). CDR3 sequence (DNA): TGTGCCAGTAGTATCATGGGCAGCCCGTTGCGAAACACCATATATTTT. Translating it yields CASSIMGSPLRNTIYF.

V usage is TRBV18 and J usage is TRBJ1-1; no definite D call. Germline lookup yields CDR1 KGHSH and CDR2 LQKENI. V was trimmed by 7 bases and J by 0 bases, leaving 6 bases between them. The CDR3 runs to 12 residues. CDR3 region: CASCTLNTEAFF. CDR3 nucleotides: TGTGCCAGCTGTACCCTGAACACTGAAGCTTTCTTT. Full variable domain (remainder filled in from reference TRBV18 and TRBJ1-1): NAGVMQNPRHLVRRRGQEARLRCSPMKGHSHVYWYRQLPEEGLKFMVYLQKENIIDESGMPKERFSAEFPKEGPSILRIQQVVRGDSAAYFCASCTLNTEAFFGQGTRLTVV.

The chain has TRBV7-6 and TRBJ2-1; D uncertain. The V and J ends lost 4 bases and 0 bases respectively, with 7 bases between them. Germline V gives CDR1 SGHVS, CDR2 FNYEAQ. This CDR3 region has 14 residues. CDR3 coding DNA: TGTGCCAGCAGCTCGAGTATCTCCTACAATGAGCAGTTCTTC. Translated: CASSSSISYNEQFF.

The genes are TRBV5-1 and TRBJ2-3; 7 bases are a match to TRBD2. Germline-derived CDR1 and CDR2 are SGHRS and YFSETQ. V dropped 1 base and J dropped 5; count of bases not matched to a gene: 7. The CDR3 contains 15 residues. The CDR3 bases are TGCGCCAGCAGCTTGTCGGGACTAACAGTAGATACGCAGTATTTT. Translating gives CASSLSGLTVDTQYF.

The V call is TRBV19, the J call TRBJ2-7; D perhaps matches TRBD1 (6 bases). Germline values: CDR1 LNHDA, CDR2 SQIVND (reference sequence). The CDR3 runs to 15 residues. V lost 5 bases and J lost 0, with 14 bases in between. The CDR3 coding sequence is TGTGCCAGTAGTCCCCGGACAGCCAACTCCTACGAGCAGTACTTC. It codes for CASSPRTANSYEQYF.

V usage is TRBV7-9 and J usage is TRBJ1-3; no definite D call. V dropped 2 bases and J dropped 1 base, with 6 bases sitting between them. There are 14 residues in the CDR3. The germline V gene has CDR1 SEHNR and CDR2 FQNEAQ (reference sequence). The CDR3 nucleotides read TGTGCCAGCAGCTTAAAAGGGTCTGGAAACACCATATATTTT. This sequence encodes CASSLKGSGNTIYF.

Of note for this clone: Other DNA sequences from this sample encode an identical CDR3 as well. This chain joins TRBV19 and TRBJ2-6; 8 nucleotides match TRBD1. The germline V gene encodes CDR1 LNHDA and CDR2 SQIVND (reference sequence). V lost 4 bases, J lost 4 bases, and 3 bases stayed unmatched. This CDR3 region has 15 residues. CDR3 nucleotide sequence: TGTGCCAGTAGTACTCAGGGGGCCGGGGCCAACGTCCTGACTTTC. Its translation is CASSTQGAGANVLTF.

The chain carries TRBV29-1 and TRBJ1-4; 11 nucleotides line up with TRBD1. V lost 7 bases to trimming and J lost 6 bases; unmatched junction nucleotides: 1. Germline CDR1 is SQVTM and CDR2 is ANQGSEA. This CDR3 spans 12 amino acids. The CDR3 coding sequence is TGCAGCGGGGGACAGGGGGATGAAAAACTGTTTTTT. This encodes CSGGQGDEKLFF.

This clone was seen a single time. V is TRBV7-3 and J is TRBJ2-5; 7 bases align to TRBD2. Germline V lookup: CDR1 SGHTA, CDR2 FQGTGA. This CDR3 spans 17 amino acids. V lost 5 bases and J lost 0; bases outside the gene matches: 12. The CDR3 DNA is TGTGCCAGCAGCCCTGGGACTAACGGACCATACCAAGAGACCCAGTACTTC. Its protein is CASSPGTNGPYQETQYF.

The genes are TRBV4-3 and TRBJ2-3; the D is unclear. The CDR3 totals 15 residues. Trimming left V 1 base short and J 0 bases short, with 8 bases between. CDR1 and CDR2 from the germline V gene are LGHNA and YSLEER. Here the CDR3 DNA reads TGCGCCAGCAGCCAAGCCCGCCGGAGCACAGATACGCAGTATTTT. It codes for CASSQARRSTDTQYF.

The chain combines TRBV29-1 with TRBJ1-1; no firm D call. Trimming pared 4 bases from V and 1 base from J, leaving 16 bases between. The V gene's germline CDR1 is SQVTM and CDR2 ANQGSEA. The CDR3 has 15 amino acids. The CDR3 here is CSVGFRLRPNTEAFF. The CDR3 region has the DNA TGCAGCGTTGGCTTTCGTTTACGTCCGAACACTGAAGCTTTCTTT.

A single count supports this clone. This rearrangement joins TRBV28 to TRBJ2-1; D uncertain. Germline values: CDR1 MDHEN, CDR2 SYDVKM. V was cut by 6 bases and J by 0 bases, with 9 bases left in between. This CDR3 spans 14 amino acids. As DNA, the CDR3 is TGTGCCAGCAGGGCGTTGAGCTCCTACAATGAGCAGTTCTTC. This translates into CASRALSSYNEQFF.

Of note for this clone: Different DNA sequences within this sample yield the same CDR3. This chain connects TRBV5-1 to TRBJ2-2; D is uncertain. The germline V gene encodes CDR1 SGHRS and CDR2 YFSETQ. Trimming shortened V by 2 bases and J by 8 bases, and 7 bases separated the two germline ends. The CDR3 contains 12 residues. CDR3 sequence reads: CASSFDGGELFF. The CDR3 DNA reads TGCGCCAGCAGCTTTGACGGTGGGGAGCTGTTTTTT.

This clone was detected only once. The genes are TRBV27 and TRBJ1-1, with 9 bases fitting TRBD1. V was pared by 7 bases and J by 10 bases, with 13 bases of the junction left unmatched. CDR3 length: 14 residues. Germline V gene sequence: CDR1 MNHEY, CDR2 SMNVEV (reference sequence). As DNA, the CDR3 is TGTGCCAGCACCCCTTACGGACAGGGGACCGCAGCTTTCTTT. Its translation: CASTPYGQGTAAFF.

The CDR3 sequence is CASSLDNDSYEQYF. As DNA, the CDR3 is TGTGCCAGCAGCTTAGACAATGACTCCTACGAGCAGTACTTC. The rearrangement joins TRBV11-1 to TRBJ2-7, with D unclear. This CDR3 is 14 amino acids long. Trimming stripped 1 base from V and 0 bases from J, with 7 bases between. Germline V lookup: CDR1 SGHAT, CDR2 FQDESV (reference sequence).

Only one count was recorded for this clone. The genes are TRBV4-1 and TRBJ2-3; D unresolved. This CDR3 is built from 15 residues. Per germline, CDR1 MGHRA and CDR2 YSYEKL. The germline V and J ends were trimmed by 0 bases and 3 bases, with 10 bases remaining between them. Here the CDR3 reads CASSQEFLGTDTQYF. DNA of the CDR3: TGCGCCAGCAGCCAAGAGTTTTTAGGAACAGATACGCAGTATTTT.

This rearrangement joins TRBV27 to TRBJ2-7, with a weak D call TRBD2 (5 bases). Germline CDR1 MNHEY, CDR2 SMNVEV (reference sequence). The CDR3 runs 14 residues. The germline V and J ends were trimmed by 4 bases and 3 bases, with 13 bases remaining between them. The DNA of the CDR3 is TGTGCCAGCAGTTCATCCGGGAACCTCTACGAGCAGTACTTC. Residues: CASSSSGNLYEQYF.

The CDR3 DNA follows: TGTGCCAGCAGCTTAGGACGGGGCCGAGGGTCCTACGAGCAGTACTTC. The encoded protein is CASSLGRGRGSYEQYF. V gene TRBV11-2 combines with J gene TRBJ2-7; D may match TRBD1 or TRBD2 (5 bases each). This CDR3 contains 16 residues. From germline, CDR1 is SGHAT and CDR2 FQNNGV. Trimming took 1 base from V and 1 from J, leaving 14 bases between them.

This CDR3 is CASSPRGTANTGELFF. CDR3 coding DNA: TGTGCCAGCAGCCCCCGGGGGACCGCGAACACCGGGGAGCTGTTTTTT. The rearrangement joins TRBV14 to TRBJ2-2, with D tentatively TRBD2 (6 bases). V shed 4 bases and J shed 0 bases, with 12 bases lying between them. The CDR3 is 16 amino acids. Per the germline V gene, CDR1 is SGHDN and CDR2 is FVKESK.

A word on this clone: At the DNA level, this CDR3 is encoded by other sequences in the same sample as well. The CDR3 DNA reads TGTGCCAGCAGCCGGGGACTAGCGGCCTACAATGAGCAGTTCTTC. Residues: CASSRGLAAYNEQFF. This chain uses TRBV7-9 with TRBJ2-1, with 11 bases that match TRBD2. The ends lost 5 bases at V and 2 bases at J; junction bases unmatched: 2. The CDR3 runs 15 residues. CDR1 and CDR2 from the germline V gene are SEHNR and FQNEAQ (reference sequence).